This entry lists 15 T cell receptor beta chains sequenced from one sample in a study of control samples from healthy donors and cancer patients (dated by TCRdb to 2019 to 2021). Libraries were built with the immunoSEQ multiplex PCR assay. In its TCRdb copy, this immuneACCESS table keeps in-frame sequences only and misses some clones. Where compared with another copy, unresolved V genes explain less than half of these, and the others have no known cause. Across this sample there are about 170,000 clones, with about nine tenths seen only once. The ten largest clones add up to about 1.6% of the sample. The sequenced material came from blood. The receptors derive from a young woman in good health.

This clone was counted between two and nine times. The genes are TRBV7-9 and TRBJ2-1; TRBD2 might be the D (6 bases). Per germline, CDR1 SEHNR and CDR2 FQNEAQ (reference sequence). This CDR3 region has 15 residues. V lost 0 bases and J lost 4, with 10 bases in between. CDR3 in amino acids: CASSLAAGRYNEQFF. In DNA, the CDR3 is TGTGCCAGCAGCTTAGCGGCGGGACGATACAATGAGCAGTTCTTC.

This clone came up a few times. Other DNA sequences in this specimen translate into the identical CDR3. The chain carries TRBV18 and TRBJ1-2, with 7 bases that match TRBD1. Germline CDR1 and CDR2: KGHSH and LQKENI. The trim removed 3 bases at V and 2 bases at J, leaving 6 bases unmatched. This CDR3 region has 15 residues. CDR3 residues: CASSPTGFGNYGYTF. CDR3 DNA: TGTGCCAGCTCACCGACAGGGTTTGGGAACTATGGCTACACCTTC.

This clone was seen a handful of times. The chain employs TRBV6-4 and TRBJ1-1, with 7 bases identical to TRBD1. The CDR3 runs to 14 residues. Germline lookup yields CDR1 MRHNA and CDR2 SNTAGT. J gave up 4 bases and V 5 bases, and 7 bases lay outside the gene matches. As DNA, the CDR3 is TGTGCCAGCAGTCCCCGGGCAGGGGGCACTGAAGCTTTCTTT. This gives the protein CASSPRAGGTEAFF.

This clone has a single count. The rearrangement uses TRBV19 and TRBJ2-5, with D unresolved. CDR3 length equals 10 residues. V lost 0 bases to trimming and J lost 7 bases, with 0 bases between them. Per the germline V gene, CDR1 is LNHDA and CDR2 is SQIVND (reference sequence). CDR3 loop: CASSIETQYF. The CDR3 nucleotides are TGTGCCAGTAGTATAGAGACCCAGTACTTC.

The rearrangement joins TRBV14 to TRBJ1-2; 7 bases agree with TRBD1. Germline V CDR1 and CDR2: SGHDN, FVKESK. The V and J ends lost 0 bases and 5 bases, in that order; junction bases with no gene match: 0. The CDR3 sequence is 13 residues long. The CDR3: CASSQDRGYGYTF. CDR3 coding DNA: TGTGCCAGCAGCCAAGACAGGGGGTATGGCTACACCTTC.

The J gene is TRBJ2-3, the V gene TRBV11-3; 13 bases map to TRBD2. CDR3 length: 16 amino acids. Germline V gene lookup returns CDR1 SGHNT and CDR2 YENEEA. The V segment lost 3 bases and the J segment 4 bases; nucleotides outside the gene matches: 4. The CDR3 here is CASSFWTSGSPDTQYF. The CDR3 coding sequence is TGTGCCAGCAGCTTCTGGACTAGCGGGAGCCCAGATACGCAGTATTTT. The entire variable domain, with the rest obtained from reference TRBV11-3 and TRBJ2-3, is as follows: EAGVVQSPRYKIIEKKQPVAFWCNPISGHNTLYWYLQNLGQGPELLIRYENEEAVDDSQLPKDRFSAERLKGVDSTLKIQPAELGDSAVYLCASSFWTSGSPDTQYFGPGTRLTVL.

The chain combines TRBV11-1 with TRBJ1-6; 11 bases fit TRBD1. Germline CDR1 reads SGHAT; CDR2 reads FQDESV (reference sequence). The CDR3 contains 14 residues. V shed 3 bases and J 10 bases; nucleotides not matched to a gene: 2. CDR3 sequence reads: CASSFGTGGSPLHF. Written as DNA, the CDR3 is TGTGCCAGCAGCTTCGGGACAGGGGGATCACCCCTCCACTTT.

This chain's CDR3 is CASSLIADSPLHF. The DNA of the CDR3 is TGCGCCAGCAGCTTGATCGCGGATTCACCCCTCCACTTT. The V gene is TRBV5-1, the J gene TRBJ1-6; no firm D call. Trimming shortened V by 1 base and J by 8 bases, and 7 bases separated the two germline ends. The CDR3 is 13 residues long. The V gene's germline CDR1 is SGHRS and CDR2 YFSETQ.

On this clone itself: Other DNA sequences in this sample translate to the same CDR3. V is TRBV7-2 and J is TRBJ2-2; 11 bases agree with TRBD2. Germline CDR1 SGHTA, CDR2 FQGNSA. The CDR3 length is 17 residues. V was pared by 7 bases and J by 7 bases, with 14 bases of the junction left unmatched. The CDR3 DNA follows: TGTGCCAGCATTACCACCCCCCTAGCGGGGGGCCGCGGGGAGCTGTTTTTT. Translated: CASITTPLAGGRGELFF.

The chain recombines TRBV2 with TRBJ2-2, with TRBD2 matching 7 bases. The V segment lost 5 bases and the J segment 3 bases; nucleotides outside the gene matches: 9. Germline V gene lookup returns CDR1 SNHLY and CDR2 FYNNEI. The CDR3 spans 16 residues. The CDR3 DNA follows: TGTGCCAGCAGTAAAACAAGGGGAGGGGACACCGGGGAGCTGTTTTTT. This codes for CASSKTRGGDTGELFF.

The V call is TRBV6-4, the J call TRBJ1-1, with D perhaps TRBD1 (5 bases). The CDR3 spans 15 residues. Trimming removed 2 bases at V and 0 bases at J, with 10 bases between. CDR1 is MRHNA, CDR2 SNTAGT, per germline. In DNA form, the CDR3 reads TGTGCCAGCAGTGACCAGACAGTGGTGAACACTGAAGCTTTCTTT. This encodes CASSDQTVVNTEAFF.

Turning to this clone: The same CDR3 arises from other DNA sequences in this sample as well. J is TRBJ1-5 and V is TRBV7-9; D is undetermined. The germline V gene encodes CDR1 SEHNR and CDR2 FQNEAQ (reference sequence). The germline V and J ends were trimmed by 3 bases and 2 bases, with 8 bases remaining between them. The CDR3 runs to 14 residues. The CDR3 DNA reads TGTGCCAGCAGCTTCTCCGGGGGCAATCAGCCCCAGCATTTT. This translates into CASSFSGGNQPQHF.

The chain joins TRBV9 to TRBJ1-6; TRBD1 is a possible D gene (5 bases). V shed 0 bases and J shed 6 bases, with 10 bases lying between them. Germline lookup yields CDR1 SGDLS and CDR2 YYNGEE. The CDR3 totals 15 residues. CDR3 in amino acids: CASSVGGRSNSPLHF. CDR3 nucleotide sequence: TGTGCCAGCAGCGTAGGGGGACGGAGTAATTCACCCCTCCACTTT.

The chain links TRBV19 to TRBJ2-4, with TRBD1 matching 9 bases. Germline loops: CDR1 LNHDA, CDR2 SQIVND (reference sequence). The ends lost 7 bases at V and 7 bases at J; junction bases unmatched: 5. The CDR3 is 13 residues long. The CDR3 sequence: CASTRQGGNIQYF. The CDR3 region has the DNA TGTGCCAGTACCCGACAGGGGGGGAACATTCAGTACTTC.

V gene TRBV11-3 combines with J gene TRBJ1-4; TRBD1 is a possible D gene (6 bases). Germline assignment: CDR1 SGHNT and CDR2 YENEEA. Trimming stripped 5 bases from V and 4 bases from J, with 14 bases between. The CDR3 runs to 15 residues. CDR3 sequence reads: CASSPSDSFNEKLFF. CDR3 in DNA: TGTGCCAGCAGCCCCTCGGACAGCTTTAATGAAAAACTGTTTTTT.